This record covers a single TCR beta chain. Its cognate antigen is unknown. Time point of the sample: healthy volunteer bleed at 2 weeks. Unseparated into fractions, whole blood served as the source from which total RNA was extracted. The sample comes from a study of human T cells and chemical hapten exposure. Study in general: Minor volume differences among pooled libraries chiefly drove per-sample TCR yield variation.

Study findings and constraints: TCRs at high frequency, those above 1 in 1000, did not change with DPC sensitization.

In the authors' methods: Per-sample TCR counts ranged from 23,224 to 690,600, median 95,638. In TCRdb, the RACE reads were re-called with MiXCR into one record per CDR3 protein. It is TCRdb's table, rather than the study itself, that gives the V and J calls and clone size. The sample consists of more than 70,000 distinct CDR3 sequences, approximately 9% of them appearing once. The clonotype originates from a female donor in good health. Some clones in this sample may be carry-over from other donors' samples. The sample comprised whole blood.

CDR3 amino acids: CATSDQQAPGQPQHF. DNA for the CDR3: TGTGCCACCAGTGATCAACAGGCACCGGGGCAGCCCCAGCATTTT. The chain links TRBV24-1 to TRBJ1-5; D is perhaps TRBD1 (5 bases). Germline values: CDR1 KGHDR, CDR2 SFDVKD. V lost 3 bases to trimming and J lost 7 bases, with 15 bases between them. CDR3 length equals 15 residues.